The clone carrying this T cell receptor beta chain was counted a few times. This entry comes from a study of CD8 T cells in ankylosing spondylitis. In TCRdb, the 5' RACE reads were re-called with MiXCR into one record per CDR3 protein. The sample yields approximately 200,000 distinct CDR3 sequences, about an eighth seen once. The ends lost 4 bases at V and 2 bases at J; junction bases unmatched: 8. CDR1 is SGHRS and CDR2 is YFSETQ in the germline V gene. The CDR3 is 16 residues long. Sequencing was performed on blood, either unsorted or a sorted T cell fraction (not recorded which). The sequence was obtained from a female donor with ankylosing spondylitis or in good health (not recorded which). This sequence joins TRBV5-1 and TRBJ2-3; TRBD2 matches 9 bases. The CDR3 here is CASSPTLAGSTDTQYF. CDR3 DNA sequence: TGCGCCAGCAGCCCGACTCTAGCGGGGTCCACAGATACGCAGTATTTT.